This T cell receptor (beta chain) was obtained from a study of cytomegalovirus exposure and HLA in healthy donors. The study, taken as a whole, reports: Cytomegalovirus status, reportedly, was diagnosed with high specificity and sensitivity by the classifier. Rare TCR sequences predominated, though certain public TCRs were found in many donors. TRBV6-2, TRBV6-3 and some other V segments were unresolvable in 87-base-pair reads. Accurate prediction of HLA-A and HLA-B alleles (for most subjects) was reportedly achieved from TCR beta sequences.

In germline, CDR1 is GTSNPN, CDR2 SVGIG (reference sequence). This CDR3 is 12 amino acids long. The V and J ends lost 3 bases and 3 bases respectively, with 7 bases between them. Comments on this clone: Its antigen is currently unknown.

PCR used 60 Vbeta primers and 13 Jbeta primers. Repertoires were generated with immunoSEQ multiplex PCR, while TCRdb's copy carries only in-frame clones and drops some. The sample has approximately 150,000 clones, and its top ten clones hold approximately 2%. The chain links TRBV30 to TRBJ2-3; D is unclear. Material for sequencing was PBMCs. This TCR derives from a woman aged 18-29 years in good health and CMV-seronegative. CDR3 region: CAWSPGTDTQYF. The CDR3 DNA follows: TGTGCCTGGAGCCCCGGGACAGATACGCAGTATTTT.